The TCR beta chain described here comes from a study of blood T cell repertoires in COVID-19 (dated by TCRdb to 2020 to 2022). As for the study more broadly: Samples from collaborators originated in the United States, Italy and Spain and spanned both the acute and convalescent phases of COVID-19. The prospective study material was composed of cDNA or gDNA derived from T cells, B-cell-depleted T cells, or PBMCs. Subjects who had been exposed to COVID-19, were actively infected with it, or had recovered from it provided the deeply sampled blood TCRbeta repertoires that made up the dataset. A freely available public database, intended as a resource for researchers studying the immune response to SARS-CoV-2, is where the repertoires were released. The samples were drawn from the first 160 participants of the ongoing ImmuneRACE study and from more than 1,000 subjects provided by 6 global collaborators. Sample metadata almost always included a de-identified subject ID, COVID-19 status, age in years and sex. HLA class I and class II types, where available, came from metadata supplied by the sample provider rather than from assay-based typing.

TCRbeta CDR3 regions were amplified from genomic DNA by means of the immunoSEQ Assay, a bias-controlled multiplex PCR. In the original analysis: Within the assay, amplification of reference gene primers was used to estimate how many nucleated cells each sample contained. To quantify the absolute abundance of each unique TCRbeta CDR3 rearrangement, sequence reads were collapsed and filtered. For each sample, productive Simpson clonality was calculated as the square root of Simpson's diversity index over productive rearrangements. This immuneACCESS table, as held by TCRdb, lists in-frame sequences with V and J called but not all clones. Of the missing ones, under half trace to an unresolved V gene in checked studies; the others have no known cause. Clonal size and the V and J genes are those of that table, whereas D and trimming came from the DNA. This sample lists 40,000 to 60,000 clones; 80% to 90% were detected once. The ten largest clones take up around 3% of the sample.

Results and caveats for the whole study, not just this receptor: How much clinical and demographic metadata was included differed by source and by participant, and the metadata was provided uncurated.

Comments on this clone: The antigen it recognizes is unknown. No clone much larger than this one lies a single base away; base qualities are absent.

One collaborating source in Seattle enrolled patients during active infection and followed them longitudinally through the course of disease. Each collaborating institution followed its own protocols to collect whole blood in K2EDTA tubes. For TCRbeta analysis, collaborator samples were shipped as frozen whole blood, as isolated PBMCs, or as DNA extracted from either sample type. The CDR3 covers 11 residues, taking in both the cysteine and the phenylalanine. Only the CDR3 DNA is retained, 33 bases long and in frame from the first base. At the junction V is shortened by 2 bases and J by 7 bases, with 6 bases in between.

This sequence was found in a woman of 80 years or more with COVID-19, enrolled during active disease. The rearrangement joined TRBV12-3 or TRBV12-4 to TRBJ2-7; matching of 5 bases hints at TRBD2 as the D gene. Sequenced material: peripheral blood. The CDR3 is CASSLRTEQYF. The DNA reads TGTGCCAGCAGTTTACGGACTGAGCAGTACTTC.